This is a list of T cell receptor beta chains from one sample in a study of cytomegalovirus exposure and HLA in healthy donors. Using immunoSEQ multiplex PCR, the repertoire was profiled, and TCRdb retains in-frame clones only, with some absent. The sample shows around 150,000 clones, about 61% of them seen only once. Source material: PBMCs. These receptors were collected from a woman in her thirties or forties in good health and CMV-seronegative. The CDR3 runs from the conserved cysteine through the conserved F or W. A D gene is named only where the DNA matches it firmly. Clone size is shown for a subset of rows, as once, few, many or a class of expanded clone.

size,J,V,D,DNA,CDR3
-,TRBJ1-2,TRBV7-9,-,TGTGCCAGCAGCTTAGCGAGACAGAACTATGGCTACACCTTC,CASSLARQNYGYTF
-,TRBJ1-2,TRBV27,TRBD1,TGTGCCAGCAGACCCTCAGGGGGTGGCTACACCTTC,CASRPSGGGYTF
-,TRBJ2-7,TRBV28,TRBD2,TGTGCCAGCACCCTAGGGAGGGCCCTATCCAACGAGCAGTACTTC,CASTLGRALSNEQYF
-,TRBJ2-2,TRBV7-6,TRBD2,TGTGCCAGCAGCTTAGGTCCCAGGGAGGGTACCGGGGAGCTGTTTTTT,CASSLGPREGTGELFF
-,TRBJ2-1,TRBV30,-,TGTGCCTGGAGTTCCCTGGGACTTCCGATCTTC,CAWSSLGLPIF
-,TRBJ1-5,TRBV27,TRBD1,TGTGCCAGCAGCCCGGACAGGGGGAGCAATCAGCCCCAGCATTTT,CASSPDRGSNQPQHF
few,TRBJ1-1,TRBV6-1,-,TGTGCCAGCGGAGGACAGTTGAACACTGAAGCTTTCTTT,CASGGQLNTEAFF
-,TRBJ2-3,TRBV5-6,-,TGTGCCAGCGTCAGGCCTAGCACAGATACGCAGTATTTT,CASVRPSTDTQYF
-,TRBJ2-3,TRBV28,-,TGTGCCAGCAGCCCCATCCAGCGAGGCACAGATACGCAGTATTTT,CASSPIQRGTDTQYF
-,TRBJ1-2,TRBV9,TRBD1,TGTGCCAGCAGCGTAGTTGGACAGGGCTACGGCTACACCTTC,CASSVVGQGYGYTF
-,TRBJ1-1,TRBV10-3,-,TGTGCCATCAGTGAATCAGGATCTGAAGCTTTCTTT,CAISESGSEAFF
-,TRBJ2-1,TRBV19,-,TGTGCCAGCCGCCTGCAGGGTCCGAATGAGCAGTTCTTC,CASRLQGPNEQFF
few,TRBJ2-3,TRBV11-2,TRBD2,TGTGCCAGCAGCTTGGTATTAGCGGGGCTTGGTACGCAGTATTTT,CASSLVLAGLGTQYF
-,TRBJ2-3,TRBV27,TRBD2,TGTGCCAGCAGTTTCTGGACTAGCGGGGGGCGCACAGATACGCAGTATTTT,CASSFWTSGGRTDTQYF
once,TRBJ1-1,TRBV27,-,TGTGCCAGCAGTTTATTCCCAGGGGAGGGAAACACTGAAGCTTTCTTT,CASSLFPGEGNTEAFF
-,TRBJ2-7,TRBV25-1,-,TGTGCCAGCAGTGAAGCGGACAGCTACGAGCAGTACTTC,CASSEADSYEQYF